A single sample is the source of the 29 T cell receptor beta chains below, sequenced in a study of T cells in Graves' hyperthyroidism and ophthalmopathy. Amplified regions were TCR beta CDR3 sequences from RNA transcripts. Carried out on the TCR CDR3, a first-round RT-PCR used the HTBI primer set. TCRdb used MiXCR to reprocess the multiplex PCR reads, holding one entry per CDR3 protein. The sample yields 150,000 to 200,000 distinct CDR3 sequences, approximately 15% seen once. The sequencing sample was made of blood. These receptors all stem from a woman aged 50 to 60 with Graves' hyperthyroidism.

This clonotype was detected ten times or more. The chain is built from TRBV28 and TRBJ2-5; no firm D call. V gave up 4 bases and J gave up 0 bases, with 6 bases separating them. This CDR3 is built from 13 residues. Germline CDR1 reads MDHEN; CDR2 reads SYDVKM. CDR3 in DNA: TGTGCCAGCAGTTCACCGTACCAAGAGACCCAGTACTTC. This gives the protein CASSSPYQETQYF.

This clonotype was detected many times. The genes are TRBV7-9 and TRBJ2-1; 10 bases match TRBD2. Germline CDR1 SEHNR, CDR2 FQNEAQ (reference sequence). The ends lost 0 bases at V and 15 bases at J; junction bases unmatched: 8. The CDR3 loop spans 14 amino acids. This CDR3 reads CASSLAPVSGGAFF. CDR3 DNA sequence: TGTGCCAGCAGCTTAGCCCCCGTGAGCGGGGGGGCGTTCTTC.

This clonotype was picked up many times. This chain links TRBV29-1 with TRBJ1-1, with D unresolved. From germline, CDR1 is SQVTM and CDR2 ANQGSEA. Trimming cost V 4 bases and J 3 bases, with 24 bases left between them. This CDR3 has 17 amino acids. The CDR3 sequence: CSVVGLRTAGKHTEAFF. As DNA, the CDR3 is TGCAGCGTTGTTGGCCTACGGACGGCGGGCAAGCACACTGAAGCTTTCTTT.

The table lists this clonotype with many counts. V usage is TRBV2 and J usage is TRBJ2-7, with 7 bases aligning to TRBD1. CDR3 length equals 14 residues. The ends lost 7 bases at V and 3 bases at J; junction bases unmatched: 9. Germline CDR1 SNHLY, CDR2 FYNNEI. The DNA of the CDR3 is TGTGCCAGCACTTTCGGACAGGCGAACTACGAGCAGTACTTC. This codes for CASTFGQANYEQYF.

A note on this clonotype: A junction boundary mismatches the germline segment, possibly from a read error. The CDR3: CASMIGRTGELFF. CDR3 sequence (DNA): TGTGCCAGTATGATAGGGCGCACCGGGGAGCTATTTTTT. The rearrangement uses TRBV12-3 or TRBV12-4 and TRBJ2-2, with a weak D call TRBD2 (5 bases). The CDR3 extends over 13 amino acids.

At least ten counts were recorded for this clonotype. The CDR3 region has the DNA TGTGCCAGCAGCCAAGGCGGTAGTAGGAATGAGCAGTTCTTC. Its translation: CASSQGGSRNEQFF. The chain carries TRBV11-3 and TRBJ2-1; D gene unclear. The germline CDR1 and CDR2 sequences are SGHNT and YENEEA. The CDR3 sequence is 14 residues long. V lost 5 bases and J lost 7, with 15 bases in between.

This clonotype has at least ten counts. The V gene is TRBV7-2, the J gene TRBJ2-7, with D maybe TRBD1 (6 bases). CDR1 SGHTA and CDR2 FQGNSA come from the germline V gene. This CDR3 region has 15 residues. Trimming removed 4 bases at V and 2 bases at J, with 15 bases between. CDR3 in amino acids: CASSSAGTSPYEQYF. The CDR3 coding sequence is TGTGCCAGCAGCTCCGCCGGGACAAGTCCCTACGAGCAGTACTTC.

The table lists this clonotype with many counts. The chain recombines TRBV12-3 or TRBV12-4 with TRBJ1-3, with no clear D. This CDR3 region has 13 residues. V lost 2 bases, J lost 2 bases, and 4 bases lay in between. CDR3 region: CASSLRAGNTIYF. CDR3 DNA sequence: TGTGCCAGCAGTTTAAGAGCTGGAAACACCATATATTTT.

The rearrangement uses TRBV18 and TRBJ2-5; D uncertain. This CDR3 is built from 14 residues. In germline, CDR1 is KGHSH, CDR2 LQKENI. The ends were cut back, 0 bases at V and 2 bases at J, with 7 bases in the middle. CDR3 loop: CASSPPTSQETQYF. The CDR3 bases are TGTGCCAGCTCACCACCTACCTCTCAAGAGACCCAGTACTTC.

In this sample, this clonotype turned up once. The rearrangement joins TRBV9 to TRBJ1-1; D remains unclear. The CDR3 contains 14 residues. CDR1 and CDR2 (germline): SGDLS, YYNGEE. The germline V and J ends were trimmed by 4 bases and 0 bases, with 10 bases remaining between them. CDR3 protein: CASSKTDMNTEAFF. DNA for the CDR3: TGTGCCAGCAGCAAAACAGACATGAACACTGAAGCTTTCTTT.

This clonotype was counted ten times or more. The chain uses TRBV6-2 or TRBV6-3 and TRBJ1-2, with D hard to call. The CDR3 sequence is 14 residues long. The V gene's germline CDR1 is MNHEY and CDR2 SVGEGT. Between the trimmed V and J ends, which lost 2 bases and 1 base, there was a span of 8 bases. CDR3 region: CASSYRAVNYGYTF. DNA for the CDR3: TGTGCCAGCAGTTACCGGGCAGTTAACTATGGCTACACCTTC.

This clonotype was counted many times. The chain carries TRBV7-9 and TRBJ2-7; no clear D gene. Between the trimmed V and J ends, which lost 2 bases and 1 base, there was a span of 9 bases. CDR3 size: 14 residues. CDR1 SEHNR and CDR2 FQNEAQ come from the germline V gene (reference sequence). This CDR3 is CASSLIPVSYEQYF. The DNA for the CDR3 is TGTGCCAGCAGCTTAATCCCAGTATCCTACGAGCAGTACTTC.

This clonotype came up many times. The rearrangement joins TRBV19 to TRBJ1-3, with a weak D call TRBD1 (5 bases). The V and J ends lost 3 bases and 7 bases respectively, with 10 bases between them. This CDR3 spans 13 amino acids. Germline assignment: CDR1 LNHDA and CDR2 SQIVND (reference sequence). The CDR3 loop is CASSIRRGNTIYF. DNA for the CDR3: TGTGCCAGTAGTATTCGTCGGGGCAACACCATATATTTT.

The CDR3 DNA follows: TGCGCCAGCAGCAGCCGGTCCTCCTACGAGCAGTACTTC. It codes for CASSSRSSYEQYF. The rearrangement joins TRBV4-1 to TRBJ2-7, with D uncertain. Germline CDR1 is MGHRA and CDR2 is YSYEKL. The CDR3 covers 13 residues. Trimming left V 5 bases short and J 0 bases short, with 8 bases between.

This clonotype was seen ten or more times. The CDR3 region has the DNA TGTGCCAGCAGTTTACGGGTTCCGGGACTAGCGGTAACAGATACGCAGTATTTT. This gives the protein CASSLRVPGLAVTDTQYF. This chain links TRBV27 with TRBJ2-3; 11 nucleotides line up with TRBD2. Losses at the gene ends were 2 bases for V and 3 bases for J; bases not matched to a gene: 10. The CDR3 extends over 18 amino acids. Looked up from germline, CDR1 is MNHEY and CDR2 is SMNVEV (reference sequence).

This clonotype was found many times. This chain links TRBV2 with TRBJ2-1, with 7 bases aligning to TRBD1. From germline, CDR1 is SNHLY and CDR2 FYNNEI. J gave up 7 bases and V 4 bases, and 4 bases lay outside the gene matches. The CDR3 is made up of 13 amino acids. CDR3 sequence reads: CASSGQGLNEQFF. CDR3 DNA: TGTGCCAGCAGTGGACAGGGCTTGAATGAGCAGTTCTTC.

This clonotype was recorded many times. The chain carries TRBV4-1 and TRBJ2-1, with D possibly TRBD2 on 6 matching bases. The CDR3 contains 14 residues. The V gene's germline CDR1 is MGHRA and CDR2 YSYEKL. V lost 0 bases, J lost 9 bases, and 12 bases lay in between. CDR3 sequence: CASSQDPGTGEQFF. The CDR3 DNA sequence: TGCGCCAGCAGCCAAGATCCGGGGACTGGTGAGCAGTTCTTC.

This clonotype was recorded many times. The V call is TRBV9, the J call TRBJ2-1, with TRBD1 as a possible D gene (5 bases). Per the germline V gene, CDR1 is SGDLS and CDR2 is YYNGEE. The V end lost 4 bases, the J end lost 0 bases, and 20 bases lay between the germline ends. This CDR3 has 18 residues. In nucleotides, the CDR3 is TGTGCCAGCAGCACAAAAAAGACAGCTAGGATCTCCTACAATGAGCAGTTCTTC. Protein: CASSTKKTARISYNEQFF.

This clonotype has a count of ten or more. V usage is TRBV14 and J usage is TRBJ2-7; D remains unclear. The CDR3 consists of 13 residues. The germline CDR1 and CDR2 sequences are SGHDN and FVKESK. Between the trimmed V and J ends, which lost 1 base and 3 bases, there was a span of 7 bases. The CDR3 nucleotides are TGTGCCAGCAGCCAAGGGCGGAACTACGAGCAGTACTTC. Amino acids: CASSQGRNYEQYF.

This clonotype was counted only a few times. This clone may be a read error of a much larger clone one base away. V is TRBV6-2 or TRBV6-3 and J is TRBJ1-2, with TRBD1 matching 7 bases. Trimming cost V 2 bases and J 4 bases; bases outside gene matches: 1. There are 13 residues in the CDR3. Germline V gene data show CDR1 as MNHEY and CDR2 as SVGEGT. The CDR3 nucleotides read TGTGCCAGCAGTTACGGGACAGTCTATGGCTACACCTTC. Translating gives CASSYGTVYGYTF.

V and J are TRBV19 and TRBJ2-7, with TRBD1 matching 7 bases. Germline V lookup: CDR1 LNHDA, CDR2 SQIVND (reference sequence). The CDR3 is made up of 14 amino acids. V was pared by 7 bases and J by 2 bases, with 8 bases of the junction left unmatched. CDR3: CASTHRDSPYEQYF. The CDR3 DNA follows: TGTGCCAGTACACACCGGGACAGCCCCTACGAGCAGTACTTC.

This sequence joins TRBV28 and TRBJ1-1; D might be TRBD1 (5 bases). The CDR3 covers 13 residues. V gave up 2 bases and J gave up 4 bases, with 8 bases separating them. Germline assignment: CDR1 MDHEN and CDR2 SYDVKM. DNA for the CDR3: TGTGCCAGCAGTTTACCAGGGCTCACTGAAGCTTTCTTT. This codes for CASSLPGLTEAFF.

The sample holds many counts of this clonotype. V and J are TRBV7-3 and TRBJ2-1; maybe TRBD2 (6 bases). The CDR3 sequence is 14 residues long. The ends were cut back, 5 bases at V and 3 bases at J, with 11 bases in the middle. Germline CDR1 reads SGHTA; CDR2 reads FQGTGA. CDR3 sequence reads: CASSNGGVYNEQFF. CDR3 nucleotides: TGTGCCAGCAGCAACGGAGGGGTCTACAATGAGCAGTTCTTC.

This clonotype showed up many times. The V call is TRBV7-6, the J call TRBJ2-7, with D perhaps TRBD1 or TRBD2 (6 bases each). The V and J ends lost 1 base and 5 bases respectively, with 15 bases between them. The germline V gene has CDR1 SGHVS and CDR2 FNYEAQ. CDR3 length: 15 amino acids. In nucleotides, the CDR3 is TGTGCCAGCAGCTTAGGTGGGGGGCGCTTCGACGAGCAGTACTTC. Amino acid sequence: CASSLGGGRFDEQYF.

This clonotype was counted many times. This chain links TRBV4-1 with TRBJ2-7, with a weak D call TRBD2 (6 bases). V gave up 9 bases and J gave up 6 bases, with 21 bases separating them. Germline loops: CDR1 MGHRA, CDR2 YSYEKL. The CDR3 totals 14 residues. CDR3 nucleotide sequence: TGCGCCAGTACACTCGGTGGAGGGGTCGGCGAGCAGTACTTC. Translated: CASTLGGGVGEQYF.

A note on this clonotype: Being one base from a much bigger clone, this may be a read error. This sequence joins TRBV29-1 and TRBJ2-7; 7 bases are a match to TRBD1. J gave up 5 bases and V 4 bases, and 14 bases lay outside the gene matches. The CDR3 covers 15 residues. Germline CDR1 and CDR2: SQVTM and ANQGSEA. The CDR3 loop reads CSVGSPGQSENEQYF. The CDR3 region has the DNA TGCAGCGTTGGGTCCCCGGGACAGTCAGAGAACGAGCAGTACTTC.

This clonotype was observed many times. The chain joins TRBV5-1 to TRBJ2-3, with unresolved D. The germline V gene encodes CDR1 SGHRS and CDR2 YFSETQ. The CDR3 contains 16 residues. V was cut by 7 bases and J by 1 base, with 19 bases left in between. CDR3 DNA: TGCGCCAGCTCACTACAGATATATCAACGCACAGATACGCAGTATTTT. Amino acid sequence: CASSLQIYQRTDTQYF.

In this sample, this clonotype turned up many times. This chain links TRBV20-1 with TRBJ2-1, with a possible D match to TRBD1 (5 bases). The V and J ends lost 6 bases and 8 bases respectively, with 14 bases between them. Germline V lookup: CDR1 DFQATT, CDR2 SNEGSKA (reference sequence). This CDR3 region has 12 residues. In DNA form, the CDR3 reads TGCAGTGCGCAGGGTTTGTACGATGAGCAGTTCTTC. Protein sequence: CSAQGLYDEQFF.

This clonotype was found a few times. The chain links TRBV24-1 to TRBJ2-3, with D perhaps matching TRBD1 (5 bases). The V end was cut by 2 bases, the J end by 2 bases, with 10 bases between. The CDR3 loop spans 15 amino acids. Germline loops: CDR1 KGHDR, CDR2 SFDVKD. For the CDR3, the DNA is TGTGCCACCAGTGATTCGACAGATATCACAGATACGCAGTATTTT. Translated, it gives CATSDSTDITDTQYF.